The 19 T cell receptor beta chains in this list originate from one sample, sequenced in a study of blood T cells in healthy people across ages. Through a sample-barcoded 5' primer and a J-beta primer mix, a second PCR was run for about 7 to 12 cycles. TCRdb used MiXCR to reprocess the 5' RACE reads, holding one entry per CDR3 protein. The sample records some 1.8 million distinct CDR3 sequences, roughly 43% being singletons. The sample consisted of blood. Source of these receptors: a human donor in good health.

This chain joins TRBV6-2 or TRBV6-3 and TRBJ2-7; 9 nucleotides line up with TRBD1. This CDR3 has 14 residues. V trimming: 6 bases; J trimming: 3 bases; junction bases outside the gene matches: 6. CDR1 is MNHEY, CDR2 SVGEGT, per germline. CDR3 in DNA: TGTGCCAGCAGGAGGGGGACAGGGATCTACGAGCAGTACTTC. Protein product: CASRRGTGIYEQYF.

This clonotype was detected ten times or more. The CDR3 region has the DNA TGCAGCGTCGGGACAGGGGAGACCTACGAGCAGTACTTC. Translating gives CSVGTGETYEQYF. The rearrangement links TRBV29-1 to TRBJ2-7, with TRBD1 identical over 10 bases. V trimming: 6 bases; J trimming: 2 bases; junction bases outside the gene matches: 4. From germline, CDR1 is SQVTM and CDR2 ANQGSEA. This CDR3 comprises 13 residues.

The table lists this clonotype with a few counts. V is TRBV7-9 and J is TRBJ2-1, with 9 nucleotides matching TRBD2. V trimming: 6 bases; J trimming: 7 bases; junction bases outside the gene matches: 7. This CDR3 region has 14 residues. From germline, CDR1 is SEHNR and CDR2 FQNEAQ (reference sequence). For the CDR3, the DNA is TGTGCCAGCAGTGCGGGGGGGTGGGGGAATGAGCAGTTCTTC. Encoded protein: CASSAGGWGNEQFF.

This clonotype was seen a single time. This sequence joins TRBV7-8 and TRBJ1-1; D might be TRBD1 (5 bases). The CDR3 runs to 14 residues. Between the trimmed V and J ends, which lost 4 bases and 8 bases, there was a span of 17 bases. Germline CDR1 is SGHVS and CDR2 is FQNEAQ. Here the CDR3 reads CASSSTEGRQEAFF. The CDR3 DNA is TGTGCCAGCAGCTCGACAGAGGGAAGGCAGGAAGCTTTCTTT.

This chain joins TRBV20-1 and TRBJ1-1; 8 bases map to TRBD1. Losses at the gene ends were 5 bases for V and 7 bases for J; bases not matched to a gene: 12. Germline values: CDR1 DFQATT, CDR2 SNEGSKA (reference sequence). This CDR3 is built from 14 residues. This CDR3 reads CSARPGQDPNEAFF. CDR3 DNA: TGCAGTGCTCGCCCGGGACAGGACCCTAATGAAGCTTTCTTT.

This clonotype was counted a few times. CDR3 region: CSVSGTSNTGELFF. The CDR3 DNA sequence: TGCAGCGTCTCCGGGACATCGAACACCGGGGAGCTGTTTTTT. This rearrangement joins TRBV29-1 to TRBJ2-2; TRBD1 is a possible D gene (6 bases). Germline V gene lookup returns CDR1 SQVTM and CDR2 ANQGSEA. The V and J ends lost 6 bases and 0 bases respectively, with 11 bases between them. CDR3 size: 14 residues.

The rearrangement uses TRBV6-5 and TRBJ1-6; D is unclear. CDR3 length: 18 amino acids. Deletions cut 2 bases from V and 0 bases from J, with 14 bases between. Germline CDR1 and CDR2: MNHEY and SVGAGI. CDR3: CASSYIVDPSSYNSPLHF. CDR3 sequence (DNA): TGTGCCAGCAGTTACATAGTTGACCCGAGCTCCTATAATTCACCCCTCCACTTT.

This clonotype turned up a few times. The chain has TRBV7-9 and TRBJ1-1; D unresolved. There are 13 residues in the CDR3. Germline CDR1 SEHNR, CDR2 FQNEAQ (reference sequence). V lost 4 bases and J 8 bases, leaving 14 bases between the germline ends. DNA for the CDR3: TGTGCCAGCAGCTCCCAAACGGACGCGGAAGCTTTCTTT. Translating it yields CASSSQTDAEAFF.

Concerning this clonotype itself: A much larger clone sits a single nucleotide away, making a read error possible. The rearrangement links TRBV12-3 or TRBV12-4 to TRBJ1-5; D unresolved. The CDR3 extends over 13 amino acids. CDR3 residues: CANSLKAVQPQHF. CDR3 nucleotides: TGTGCCAACAGTTTGAAGGCGGTGCAGCCCCAGCATTTT.

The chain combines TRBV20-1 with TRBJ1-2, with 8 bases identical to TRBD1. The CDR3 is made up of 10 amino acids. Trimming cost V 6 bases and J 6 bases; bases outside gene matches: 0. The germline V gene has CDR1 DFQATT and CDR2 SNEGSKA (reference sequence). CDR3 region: CSAQGDGYTF. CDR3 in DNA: TGCAGTGCACAGGGGGATGGCTACACCTTC.

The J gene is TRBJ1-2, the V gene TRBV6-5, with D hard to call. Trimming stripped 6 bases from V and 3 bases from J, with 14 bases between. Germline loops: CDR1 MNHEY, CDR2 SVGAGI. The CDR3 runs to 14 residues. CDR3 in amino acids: CASSPRRIDYGYTF. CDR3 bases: TGTGCCAGCAGCCCCCGACGGATTGACTATGGCTACACCTTC.

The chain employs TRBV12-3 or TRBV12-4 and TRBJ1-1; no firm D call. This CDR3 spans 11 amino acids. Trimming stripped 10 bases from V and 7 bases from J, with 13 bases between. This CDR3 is CATRRDFEAFF. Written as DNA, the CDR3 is TGTGCCACCAGGCGGGATTTTGAAGCTTTCTTT.

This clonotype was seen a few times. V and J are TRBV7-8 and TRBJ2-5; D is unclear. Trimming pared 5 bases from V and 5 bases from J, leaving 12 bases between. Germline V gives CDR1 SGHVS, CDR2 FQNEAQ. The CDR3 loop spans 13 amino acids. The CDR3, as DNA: TGTGCCAGCAGCCCCCGCCGGGCGGAGACCCAGTACTTC. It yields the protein CASSPRRAETQYF.

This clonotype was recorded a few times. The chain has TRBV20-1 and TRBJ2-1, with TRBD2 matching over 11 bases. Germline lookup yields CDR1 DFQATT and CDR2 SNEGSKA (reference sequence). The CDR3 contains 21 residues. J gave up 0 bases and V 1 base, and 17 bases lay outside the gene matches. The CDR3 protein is CSARVFPASGGTRYSYNEQFF. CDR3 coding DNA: TGCAGTGCTAGAGTGTTTCCGGCTAGCGGGGGGACCAGATACTCCTACAATGAGCAGTTCTTC.

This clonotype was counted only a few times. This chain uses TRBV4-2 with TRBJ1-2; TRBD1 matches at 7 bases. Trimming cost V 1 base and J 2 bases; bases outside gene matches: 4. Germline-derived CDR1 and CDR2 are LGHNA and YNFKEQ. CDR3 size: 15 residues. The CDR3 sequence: CASSQAQGRNYGYTF. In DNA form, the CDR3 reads TGTGCCAGCAGCCAAGCACAGGGGCGCAACTATGGCTACACCTTC.

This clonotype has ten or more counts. The CDR3: CASSLKGNYGYTF. The CDR3 nucleotides are TGTGCCAGCAGCCTCAAAGGAAACTATGGCTACACCTTC. The gene calls are TRBV6-5 and TRBJ1-2; the D is unclear. V gave up 6 bases and J gave up 2 bases, with 10 bases separating them. Looked up from germline, CDR1 is MNHEY and CDR2 is SVGAGI. CDR3 length equals 13 residues.

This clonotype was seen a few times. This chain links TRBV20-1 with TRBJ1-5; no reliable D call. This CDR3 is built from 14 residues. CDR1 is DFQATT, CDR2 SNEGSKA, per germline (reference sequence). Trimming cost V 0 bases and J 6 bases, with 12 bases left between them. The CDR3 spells CSAREGATFQPQHF. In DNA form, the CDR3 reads TGCAGTGCTAGAGAAGGCGCCACCTTTCAGCCCCAGCATTTT.

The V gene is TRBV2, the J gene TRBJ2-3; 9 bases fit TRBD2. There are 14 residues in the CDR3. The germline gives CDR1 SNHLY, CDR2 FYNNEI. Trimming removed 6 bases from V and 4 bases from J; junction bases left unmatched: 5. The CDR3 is CASSTRTSADTQYF. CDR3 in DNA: TGTGCCAGCAGCACTCGGACTAGCGCAGATACGCAGTATTTT.

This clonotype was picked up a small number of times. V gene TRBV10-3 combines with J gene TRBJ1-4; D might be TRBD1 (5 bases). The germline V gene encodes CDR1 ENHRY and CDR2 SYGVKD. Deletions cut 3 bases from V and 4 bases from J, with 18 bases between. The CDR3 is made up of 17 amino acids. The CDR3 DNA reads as TGTGCCATCAGTGATCTCTGCGTCGTAAGGGGTAATGAAAAACTGTTTTTT. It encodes CAISDLCVVRGNEKLFF.